This TCR beta chain emerged from a study of cytomegalovirus exposure and HLA in healthy donors (dated by TCRdb to 2016 to 2017). In terms of the full investigation: According to a later analysis, the 120 or so validation repertoires were produced on the same platform as the 700 or so repertoires of the first cohort. High-throughput TCR immunosequencing, statistical association of individual TCRs with disease status, and machine learning were combined to predict cytomegalovirus infection status. Besides the first cohort of 666 subjects, a separate validation cohort made up of about 120 different subjects was used. The study was designed to test whether signatures of past pathogen exposure could be identified by cataloging public T cell receptors.

Details on this clone: What antigen it recognizes has not been identified. There are no base qualities to consult, and no much larger clone falls within one base.

The donors were included in the validation cohort of 100 to 150 subjects, a group kept apart from the approximately 690-subject first cohort. Points the paper makes about the study in general: According to the authors, the approach could potentially be generalized to other disease states and immunological phenotypes. All 120 or so repertoires were used to score co-occurrence in the validation cohort in a later analysis, because that analysis had no HLA typing for the cohort. The study listed approximately 150 TCR beta chains as associated with cytomegalovirus. Subsequent analysis determined that TCRs grouped into clusters in the first cohort also showed a tendency toward co-occurrence across the approximately 110 validation repertoires, and 90% to 95% of cluster scores exceeded 0. Most TCR sequences were seen in very few donors, while some public TCRs were found in many individuals. In vitro tests confirmed that three of the cytomegalovirus-associated TCR beta chains recognize cytomegalovirus antigens. The classifier was reported to diagnose cytomegalovirus status with high specificity and sensitivity in both the original and validation cohorts.

Library generation was performed with the immunoSEQ multiplex PCR assay. The authors' pipeline ran thus. A statistical classification framework was developed to diagnose cytomegalovirus status using the catalog of TCR beta chain sequences. TCRdb re-hosts the immuneACCESS table, in-frame sequences only. Its copies lack some clones; in the studies checked, an unresolved V gene accounts for under half of them, and the cause for the rest is not known. The DNA gave D and trimming, while V, J and clone size come from that table. This sample has around 69,000 clones in its table, and 96% of those were observed once. The ten most abundant clones make up more than 3.5% of the sample. V is cut back by 6 bases and J by 3 bases, with 10 bases in the junction unmatched. From the cysteine up to the phenylalanine, the CDR3 has a length of 17 residues. Only CDR3 DNA is held: 51 bases, read in frame from base 1. Per the germline V gene, SGHNT is the CDR1 and YENEEA is the CDR2.

The sequence derives from a woman aged 18-29 years in good health and CMV-seropositive. Sequenced input: PBMCs. Recombination joined TRBV11-3 with TRBJ2-1; 11 of the junction bases match TRBD2. The DNA is as follows: TGTGCCAGCAGTTCGGGACTAGCGGATGTTAACTACAATGAGCAGTTCTTC. This translates into CASSSGLADVNYNEQFF.